This passage covers 5 T cell receptor beta chains from one sample sequenced in a study of blood T cell repertoires in COVID-19. The protocol was immunoSEQ multiplex PCR, while the TCRdb copy is restricted to in-frame clones and leaves out a portion. The table records approximately 190,000 clones, under 90% of them present only once. The sample consisted of peripheral blood. Receptors originate from a man in his sixties with acute or convalescent COVID-19.

This chain links TRBV27 with TRBJ1-3, with unresolved D. The germline V gene encodes CDR1 MNHEY and CDR2 SMNVEV (reference sequence). This CDR3 is built from 14 residues. Trimming pared 0 bases from V and 5 bases from J, leaving 8 bases between. The CDR3 spells CASSLSGRRNTIYF. DNA of the CDR3: TGTGCCAGCAGTTTATCGGGCCGGAGAAACACCATATATTTT.

The rearrangement joins TRBV7-9 to TRBJ1-6; 8 nucleotides agree with TRBD1. The CDR3 has 14 residues. With V trimmed by 7 bases and J by 6 bases, 5 bases remained unmatched. CDR1 SEHNR and CDR2 FQNEAQ come from the germline V gene (reference sequence). In nucleotides, the CDR3 is TGTGCCAGCACCTTTACAGGGGGTAATTCACCCCTCCACTTT. It is translated as CASTFTGGNSPLHF.

The J gene is TRBJ1-1, the V gene TRBV27; no reliable D call. The CDR3 is 13 residues long. CDR1 MNHEY and CDR2 SMNVEV come from the germline V gene (reference sequence). Trimming cost V 3 bases and J 1 base, with 6 bases left between them. Here the CDR3 DNA reads TGTGCCAGCAGTTTCGGAGGGAACACTGAAGCTTTCTTT. This sequence encodes CASSFGGNTEAFF.

CDR3 residues: CSVPQSGRFYNEQFF. DNA of the CDR3: TGCAGCGTTCCTCAGAGCGGGAGGTTCTACAATGAGCAGTTCTTC. The chain recombines TRBV29-1 with TRBJ2-1; 9 bases map to TRBD2. Trimming removed 5 bases from V and 3 bases from J; junction bases left unmatched: 8. The V gene's germline CDR1 is SQVTM and CDR2 ANQGSEA. The CDR3 loop spans 15 amino acids.

This rearrangement joins TRBV7-3 to TRBJ2-1, with a possible D match to TRBD2 (5 bases). CDR3 length equals 14 residues. Germline CDR1 is SGHTA and CDR2 is FQGTGA. V shed 5 bases and J shed 6 bases, with 14 bases lying between them. CDR3 sequence: CASSPKLVSNEQFF. For the CDR3, the DNA is TGTGCCAGCAGCCCCAAACTAGTTTCCAATGAGCAGTTCTTC.